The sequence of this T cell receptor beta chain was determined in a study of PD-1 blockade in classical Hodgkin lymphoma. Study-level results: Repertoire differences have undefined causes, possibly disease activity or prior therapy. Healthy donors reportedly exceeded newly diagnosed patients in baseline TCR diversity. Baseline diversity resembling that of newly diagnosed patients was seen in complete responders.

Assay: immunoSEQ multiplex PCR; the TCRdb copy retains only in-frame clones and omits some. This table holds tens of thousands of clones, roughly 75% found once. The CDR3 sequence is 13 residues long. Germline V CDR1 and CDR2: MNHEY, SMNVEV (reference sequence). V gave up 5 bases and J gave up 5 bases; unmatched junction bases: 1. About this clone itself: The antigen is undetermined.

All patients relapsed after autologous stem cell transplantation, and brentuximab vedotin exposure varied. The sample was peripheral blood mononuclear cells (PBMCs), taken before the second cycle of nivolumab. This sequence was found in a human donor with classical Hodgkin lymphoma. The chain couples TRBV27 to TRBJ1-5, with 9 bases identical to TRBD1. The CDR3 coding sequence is TGTGCCAGCAGTGGGACAGGGTATCAGCCCCAGCATTTT. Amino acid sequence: CASSGTGYQPQHF.